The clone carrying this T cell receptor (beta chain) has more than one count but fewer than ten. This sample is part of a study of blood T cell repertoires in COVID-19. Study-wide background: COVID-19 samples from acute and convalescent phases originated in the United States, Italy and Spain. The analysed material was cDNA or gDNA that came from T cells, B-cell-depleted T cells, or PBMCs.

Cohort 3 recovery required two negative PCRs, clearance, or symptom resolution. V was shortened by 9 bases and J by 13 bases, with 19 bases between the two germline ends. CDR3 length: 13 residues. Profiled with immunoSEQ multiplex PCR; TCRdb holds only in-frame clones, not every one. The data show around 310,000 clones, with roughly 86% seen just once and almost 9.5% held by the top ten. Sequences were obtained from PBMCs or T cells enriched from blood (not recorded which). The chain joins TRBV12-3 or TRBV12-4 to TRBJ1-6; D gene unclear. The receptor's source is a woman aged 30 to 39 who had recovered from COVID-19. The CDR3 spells CASEEGLGPPLHF. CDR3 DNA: TGTGCCAGTGAAGAGGGCCTAGGTCCGCCCCTCCACTTT.